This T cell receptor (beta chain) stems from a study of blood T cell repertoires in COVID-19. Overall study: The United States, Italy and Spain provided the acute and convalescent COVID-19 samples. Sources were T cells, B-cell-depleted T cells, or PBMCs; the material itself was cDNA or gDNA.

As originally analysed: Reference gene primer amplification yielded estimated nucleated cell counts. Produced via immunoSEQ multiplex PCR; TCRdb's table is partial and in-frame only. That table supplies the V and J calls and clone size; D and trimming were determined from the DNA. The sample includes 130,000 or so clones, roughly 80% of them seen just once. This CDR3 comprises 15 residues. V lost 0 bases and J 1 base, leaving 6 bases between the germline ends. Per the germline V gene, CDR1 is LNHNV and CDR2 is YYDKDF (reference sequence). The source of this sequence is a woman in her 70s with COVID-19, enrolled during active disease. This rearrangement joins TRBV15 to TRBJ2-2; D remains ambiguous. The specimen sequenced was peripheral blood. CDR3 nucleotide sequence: TGTGCCACCAGCAGAGATCTCAGGAACACCGGGGAGCTGTTTTTT. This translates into CATSRDLRNTGELFF. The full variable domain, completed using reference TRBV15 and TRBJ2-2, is DAMVIQNPRYQVTQFGKPVTLSCSQTLNHNVMYWYQQKSSQAPKLLFHYYDKDFNNEADTPDNFQSRRPNTSFCFLDIRSPGLGDTAMYLCATSRDLRNTGELFFGEGSRLTVL.